This entry lists 3 T cell receptor beta chains sequenced from one sample in a study of blood T cell repertoires in COVID-19. TCRdb keeps only in-frame clones here, not all; method: immunoSEQ multiplex PCR. Of about 35,000 clones listed, approximately 89% were seen once; the top ten hold 35% to 55%. The specimen was peripheral blood. Every receptor here comes from a human donor in a cohort sampled during active COVID-19.

The J gene is TRBJ2-3, the V gene TRBV29-1; tentative D call: TRBD2 (6 bases). The CDR3 totals 13 residues. V gave up 3 bases and J gave up 5 bases, with 12 bases separating them. Germline assignment: CDR1 SQVTM and CDR2 ANQGSEA. CDR3 bases: TGCAGCGTTGAGGAAAACGGGAGAGATACGCAGTATTTT. Encoded protein: CSVEENGRDTQYF.

The V gene is TRBV2, the J gene TRBJ1-3; the match to TRBD1 covers 10 bases. With 4 bases clipped from V and 2 bases from J, the junction kept 2 bases outside the gene matches. The germline V gene encodes CDR1 SNHLY and CDR2 FYNNEI. CDR3 length equals 15 residues. The chain's CDR3 is CASSVGQGTGNTIYF. In DNA, the CDR3 is TGTGCCAGCAGTGTGGGACAGGGGACTGGAAACACCATATATTTT.

The rearrangement joins TRBV2 to TRBJ2-3; 8 bases align to TRBD1. Germline assignment: CDR1 SNHLY and CDR2 FYNNEI. This CDR3 is built from 14 residues. Trimming removed 6 bases from V and 3 bases from J; junction bases left unmatched: 5. CDR3 region: CASSDRGGTDTQYF. DNA of the CDR3: TGTGCCAGCAGCGACAGGGGCGGAACAGATACGCAGTATTTT.